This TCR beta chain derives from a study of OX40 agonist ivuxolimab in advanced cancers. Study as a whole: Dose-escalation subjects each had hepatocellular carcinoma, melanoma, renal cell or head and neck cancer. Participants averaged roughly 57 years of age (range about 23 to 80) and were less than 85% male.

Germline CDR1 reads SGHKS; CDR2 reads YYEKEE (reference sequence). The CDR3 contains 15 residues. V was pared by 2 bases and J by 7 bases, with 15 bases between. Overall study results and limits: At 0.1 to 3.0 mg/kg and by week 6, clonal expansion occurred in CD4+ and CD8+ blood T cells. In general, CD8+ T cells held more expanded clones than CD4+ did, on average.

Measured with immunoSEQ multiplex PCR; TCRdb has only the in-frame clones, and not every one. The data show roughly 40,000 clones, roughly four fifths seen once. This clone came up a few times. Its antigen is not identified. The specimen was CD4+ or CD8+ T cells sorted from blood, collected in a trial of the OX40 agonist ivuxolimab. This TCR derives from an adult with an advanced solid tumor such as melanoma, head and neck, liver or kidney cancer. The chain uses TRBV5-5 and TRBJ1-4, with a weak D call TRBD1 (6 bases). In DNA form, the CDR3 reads TGTGCCAGCAGCTTCCAGGCCGAGGGGGTTGAAAAACTGTTTTTT. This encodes CASSFQAEGVEKLFF.